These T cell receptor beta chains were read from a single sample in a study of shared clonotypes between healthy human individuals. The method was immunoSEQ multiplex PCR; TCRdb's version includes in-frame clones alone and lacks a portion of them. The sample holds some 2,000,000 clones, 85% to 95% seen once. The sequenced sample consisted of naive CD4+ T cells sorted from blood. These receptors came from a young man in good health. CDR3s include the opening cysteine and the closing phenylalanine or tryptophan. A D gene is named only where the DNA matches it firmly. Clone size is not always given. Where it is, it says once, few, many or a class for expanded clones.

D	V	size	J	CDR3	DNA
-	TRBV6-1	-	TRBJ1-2	CASRRDGTNYGYTF	TGTGCCAGCAGAAGGGACGGAACTAACTATGGCTACACCTTC
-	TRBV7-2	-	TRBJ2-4	CASSLVPANIQYF	TGTGCCAGCAGCTTAGTTCCGGCAAACATTCAGTACTTC
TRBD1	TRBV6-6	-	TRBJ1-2	CASNLGTVFHYGYTF	TGTGCCAGCAACTTAGGGACAGTATTTCACTATGGCTACACCTTC
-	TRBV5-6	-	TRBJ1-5	CASSPTGVNQPQHF	TGTGCCAGCAGCCCGACAGGCGTTAATCAGCCCCAGCATTTT
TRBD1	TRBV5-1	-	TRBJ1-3	CASSLVGDRATGNTIYF	TGCGCCAGCAGCTTGGTGGGGGACAGGGCGACGGGAAACACCATATATTTT
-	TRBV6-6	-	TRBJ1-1	CASSYSTGNTEAFF	TGTGCCAGCAGTTACTCGACGGGTAACACTGAAGCTTTCTTT
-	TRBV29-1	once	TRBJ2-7	CSVIPAGPNEQYF	TGCAGCGTTATCCCAGCAGGGCCCAACGAGCAGTACTTC
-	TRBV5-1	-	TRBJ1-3	CASSGDIGNTIYF	TGCGCCAGCAGCGGGGATATCGGAAACACCATATATTTT
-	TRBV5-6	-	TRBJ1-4	CASRPQGRSNEKLFF	TGTGCCAGCAGACCACAGGGACGGTCTAATGAAAAACTGTTTTTT
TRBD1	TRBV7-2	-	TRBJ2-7	CASSLASGTGGFEQYF	TGTGCCAGCAGCTTAGCCTCCGGGACAGGGGGCTTCGAGCAGTACTTC
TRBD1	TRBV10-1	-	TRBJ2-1	CASSNLGGGGNEQFF	TGCGCCAGCAGCAATTTAGGGGGCGGCGGAAATGAGCAGTTCTTC
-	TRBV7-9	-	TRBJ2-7	CASSRAGQLSYEQYF	TGTGCCAGCAGCCGGGCGGGACAACTCTCCTACGAGCAGTACTTC
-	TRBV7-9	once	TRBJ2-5	CASSSLGGTQYF	TGTGCCAGCAGCTCGCTTGGGGGGACCCAGTACTTC
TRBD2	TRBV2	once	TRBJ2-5	CASRGGRSETQYF	TGTGCCAGCAGGGGCGGGAGAAGTGAGACCCAGTACTTC
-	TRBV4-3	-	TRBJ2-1	CASSQDPVFNEQFF	TGCGCCAGCAGCCAAGATCCAGTATTTAATGAGCAGTTCTTC
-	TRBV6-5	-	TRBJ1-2	CASSFRHGYGYTF	TGTGCCAGCAGTTTCCGACATGGCTATGGCTACACCTTC
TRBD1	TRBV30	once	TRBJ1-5	CACDRGLLGPQHF	TGTGCCTGCGACAGGGGGCTGCTTGGGCCCCAGCATTTT
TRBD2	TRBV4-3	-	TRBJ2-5	CASSQIAGFQETQYF	TGCGCCAGCAGCCAGATAGCGGGCTTCCAAGAGACCCAGTACTTC
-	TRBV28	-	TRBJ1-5	CASTKGQFNQPQHF	TGTGCCAGCACCAAAGGACAGTTCAATCAGCCCCAGCATTTT
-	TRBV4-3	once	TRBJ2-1	CASSQDPLGVWNEQFF	TGCGCCAGCAGCCAAGATCCATTAGGGGTCTGGAATGAGCAGTTCTTC
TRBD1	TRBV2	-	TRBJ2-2	CASSLDRANTGELFF	TGTGCCAGCAGCCTGGACAGGGCGAACACCGGGGAGCTGTTTTTT
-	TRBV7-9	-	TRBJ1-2	CASSSLRAGYTF	TGTGCCAGCAGCTCTCTCAGAGCAGGCTACACCTTC
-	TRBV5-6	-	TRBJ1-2	CASSLRKFSYGYTF	TGTGCCAGCAGCTTGAGAAAGTTCAGCTATGGCTACACCTTC
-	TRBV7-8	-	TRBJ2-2	CASSAGTTPPGELFF	TGTGCCAGCAGCGCCGGGACAACCCCTCCCGGGGAGCTGTTTTTT
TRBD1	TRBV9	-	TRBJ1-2	CASSGTGINYGYTF	TGTGCCAGCAGCGGGACAGGCATTAACTATGGCTACACCTTC
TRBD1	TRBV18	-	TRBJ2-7	CASSFEDRGSEQYF	TGTGCCAGCTCATTTGAGGACAGGGGGAGCGAGCAGTACTTC
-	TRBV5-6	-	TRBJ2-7	CASSLGLGSSYEQYF	TGTGCCAGCAGCTTGGGACTAGGCAGCTCCTACGAGCAGTACTTC
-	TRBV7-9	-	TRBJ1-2	CASSPPDSSYGYTF	TGTGCCAGCAGCCCGCCGGACAGTAGCTATGGCTACACCTTC
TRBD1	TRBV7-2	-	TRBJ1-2	CASSPRTGAYGYTF	TGTGCCAGCAGCCCGAGGACAGGGGCTTATGGCTACACCTTC